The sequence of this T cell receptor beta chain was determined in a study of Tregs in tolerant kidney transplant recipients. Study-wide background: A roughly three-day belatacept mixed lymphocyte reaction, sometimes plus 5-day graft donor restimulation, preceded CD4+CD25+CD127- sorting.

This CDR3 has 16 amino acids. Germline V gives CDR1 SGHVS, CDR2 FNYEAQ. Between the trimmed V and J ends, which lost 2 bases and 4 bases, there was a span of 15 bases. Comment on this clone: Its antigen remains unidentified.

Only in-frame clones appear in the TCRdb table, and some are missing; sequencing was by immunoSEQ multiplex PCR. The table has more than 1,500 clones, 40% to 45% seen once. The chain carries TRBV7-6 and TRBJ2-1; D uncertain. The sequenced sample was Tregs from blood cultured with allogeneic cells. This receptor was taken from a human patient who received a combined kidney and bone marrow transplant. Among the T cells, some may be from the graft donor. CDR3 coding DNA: TGTGCCAGCAGCTTAAGGCTTTTCAAGAGGTACAATGAGCAGTTCTTC. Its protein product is CASSLRLFKRYNEQFF.